Shown below are 17 T cell receptor beta chains from a single sample sequenced in a study of monozygotic twins with cystic fibrosis. Libraries were prepared by immunoSEQ multiplex PCR; TCRdb keeps only in-frame clonotypes and omits some of them. The table includes approximately 25,000 clones, 85% to 95% detected once. Sequencing was done on a sample of blood. These receptors all stem from a girl aged 2 to 10 with cystic fibrosis.

CDR3 sequence reads: CSASANTEAFF. The CDR3 nucleotides are TGCAGTGCTAGCGCGAACACTGAAGCTTTCTTT. The J gene is TRBJ1-1, the V gene TRBV20-1; no definite D call. The CDR3 spans 11 residues. V was trimmed by 3 bases and J by 1 base, leaving 3 bases between them. Germline V gene sequence: CDR1 DFQATT, CDR2 SNEGSKA (reference sequence).

The V gene is TRBV4-2, the J gene TRBJ1-2; the D is unclear. This CDR3 is 12 amino acids long. From germline, CDR1 is LGHNA and CDR2 YNFKEQ. Trimming cost V 1 base and J 5 bases, with 5 bases left between them. DNA of the CDR3: TGTGCCAGCAGCCAAGCTGCATATGGCTACACCTTC. Its translation: CASSQAAYGYTF.

The chain uses TRBV9 and TRBJ1-1, with D uncertain. Germline V gene sequence: CDR1 SGDLS, CDR2 YYNGEE. There are 14 residues in the CDR3. V was pared by 8 bases and J by 2 bases, with 16 bases between. The CDR3 nucleotides are TGTGCCAGTCAAAGACCCCCTAATAACACTGAAGCTTTCTTT. Protein sequence: CASQRPPNNTEAFF. The full variable domain, completed using reference TRBV9 and TRBJ1-1, is DSGVTQTPKHLITATGQRVTLRCSPRSGDLSVYWYQQSLDQGLQFLIQYYNGEERAKGNILERFSAQQFPDLHSELNLSSLELGDSALYFCASQRPPNNTEAFFGQGTRLTVV.

This clone occurred once. In DNA form, the CDR3 reads TGTGCCACCCGGGACGGGCGGTACGAGCAGTACTTC. It specifies CATRDGRYEQYF. This chain connects TRBV2 to TRBJ2-7; D may correspond to TRBD1 or TRBD2 (5 bases each). Germline V lookup: CDR1 SNHLY, CDR2 FYNNEI. V was pared by 10 bases and J by 4 bases, with 14 bases between. CDR3 length equals 12 residues.

The chain employs TRBV7-9 and TRBJ1-3, with 7 bases fitting TRBD1. Per the germline V gene, CDR1 is SEHNR and CDR2 is FQNEAQ (reference sequence). Trimming at V came to 4 bases and at J to 0 bases, leaving 3 bases not matched to a gene. The CDR3 length is 15 residues. In DNA form, the CDR3 reads TGTGCCAGCAGCTCGGGACAGTTCTCTGGAAACACCATATATTTT. It yields the protein CASSSGQFSGNTIYF.

This clone was found once. The V gene is TRBV7-9, the J gene TRBJ2-7; unclear D gene. Germline V CDR1 and CDR2: SEHNR, FQNEAQ (reference sequence). V lost 5 bases to trimming and J lost 0 bases, with 11 bases between them. The CDR3 extends over 14 amino acids. CDR3 sequence (DNA): TGTGCCAGCAGCGGGCAGTCTCTCTCCTACGAGCAGTACTTC. It encodes CASSGQSLSYEQYF.

The chain is built from TRBV25-1 and TRBJ1-1, with 9 bases identical to TRBD1. The CDR3 extends over 15 amino acids. Germline V gene data show CDR1 as MGHDK and CDR2 as SYGVNS. After removal of 3 bases from V and 6 bases from J, the junction contained 8 bases not matched to a gene. The CDR3 DNA reads TGTGCCAGCAGTGACGGACAGGGGCCCCTCGCTGAAGCTTTCTTT. Translated, it gives CASSDGQGPLAEAFF.

The rearrangement links TRBV30 to TRBJ1-2; D is unresolved. CDR3 length: 13 amino acids. Trimming cost V 3 bases and J 3 bases, with 11 bases left between them. Germline CDR1 reads GTSNPN; CDR2 reads SVGIG (reference sequence). CDR3 nucleotides: TGTGCCTGGAGGGGTACGGCAGACTATGGCTACACCTTC. The encoded protein is CAWRGTADYGYTF.

This chain's CDR3 is CASSLDGQPQHF. The CDR3 region has the DNA TGTGCCAGCAGCTTAGACGGTCAGCCCCAGCATTTT. The chain uses TRBV7-2 and TRBJ1-5; D unclear. The germline V gene encodes CDR1 SGHTA and CDR2 FQGNSA. The CDR3 is 12 residues long. V shed 1 base and J shed 6 bases, with 4 bases lying between them.

This clone showed up just once. This chain links TRBV9 with TRBJ2-1; perhaps TRBD1 as D (6 bases). V shed 0 bases and J shed 4 bases, with 14 bases lying between them. This CDR3 contains 16 residues. Germline-derived CDR1 and CDR2 are SGDLS and YYNGEE. The chain's CDR3 is CASSVGTAHLYNEQFF. Written as DNA, the CDR3 is TGTGCCAGCAGCGTAGGGACAGCGCATTTGTACAATGAGCAGTTCTTC.

The rearrangement uses TRBV18 and TRBJ1-1; D possibly corresponds to TRBD1 (5 bases). This CDR3 has 13 amino acids. Germline V lookup: CDR1 KGHSH, CDR2 LQKENI. V dropped 3 bases and J dropped 7 bases, with 12 bases sitting between them. The CDR3 nucleotides are TGTGCCAGCTCACCTGAGAGGGGAGGTGAAGCTTTCTTT. Translation: CASSPERGGEAFF.

The chain employs TRBV5-1 and TRBJ1-2; no clear D. V was pared by 1 base and J by 5 bases, with 9 bases between. CDR1 is SGHRS, CDR2 YFSETQ, per germline. The CDR3 is 13 residues long. Written as DNA, the CDR3 is TGCGCCAGCAGCTTGTTGACCGATTATGGCTACACCTTC. It codes for CASSLLTDYGYTF.

The CDR3 spells CASSYSDREYPDTQYF. In nucleotides, the CDR3 is TGTGCCAGCAGTTACTCGGACAGGGAATATCCAGATACGCAGTATTTT. This rearrangement joins TRBV6-5 to TRBJ2-3; TRBD1 matches 8 bases. The CDR3 covers 16 residues. J lost 4 bases, V lost 0 bases, and 6 bases had no gene match. Germline V CDR1 and CDR2: MNHEY, SVGAGI.

The table lists this clone with a few counts. The chain links TRBV12-5 to TRBJ1-1; possibly TRBD1 for D (6 bases). Germline CDR1 is LGHNT and CDR2 is FRNRAP. Between the trimmed V and J ends, which lost 1 base and 4 bases, there was a span of 10 bases. This CDR3 comprises 14 residues. Written as DNA, the CDR3 is TGTGCTAGTGGTTTGGACAGGGAGATCACTGAAGCTTTCTTT. This encodes CASGLDREITEAFF.

The chain joins TRBV19 to TRBJ2-1, with D unclear. The germline CDR1 and CDR2 sequences are LNHDA and SQIVND (reference sequence). The CDR3 extends over 12 amino acids. CDR3 DNA sequence: TGTGTCTCGGGCTCGAGGTACAATGAGCAGTTCTTC. Translated, it gives CVSGSRYNEQFF.

This chain joins TRBV7-9 and TRBJ2-7; 10 nucleotides agree with TRBD1. Germline V lookup: CDR1 SEHNR, CDR2 FQNEAQ (reference sequence). This CDR3 contains 17 residues. Trimming removed 4 bases from V and 2 bases from J; junction bases left unmatched: 11. CDR3 amino acids: CASSSRTGGSWAYEQYF. The CDR3 region has the DNA TGTGCCAGCAGCTCTCGGACAGGGGGTAGTTGGGCCTACGAGCAGTACTTC. Full variable domain (missing parts from reference TRBV7-9 and TRBJ2-7): DTGVSQNPRHKITKRGQNVTFRCDPISEHNRLYWYRQTLGQGPEFLTYFQNEAQLEKSRLLSDRFSAERPKGSFSTLEIQRTEQGDSAMYLCASSSRTGGSWAYEQYFGPGTRLTVT.

This clone was detected only once. The rearrangement joins TRBV5-4 to TRBJ1-2; D gene ambiguous. Germline CDR1 SGHNT, CDR2 YYREEE (reference sequence). Trimming stripped 0 bases from V and 0 bases from J, with 3 bases between. This CDR3 is 13 amino acids long. CDR3 sequence reads: CASSLEPNYGYTF. The CDR3 DNA reads as TGTGCCAGCAGCTTGGAGCCTAACTATGGCTACACCTTC.